These 24 T cell receptor beta chains were all obtained from the same sample, sequenced in a study of blood T cell repertoires in COVID-19. Clones were read by immunoSEQ multiplex PCR, and TCRdb kept only the in-frame ones, dropping some. The sample lists 300,000 to 500,000 clones, roughly 88% occurring once. Sequencing was performed on PBMCs or T cells enriched from blood (not recorded which). These receptors all stem from a woman in her 40s with acute COVID-19.

The J gene is TRBJ1-2, the V gene TRBV21-1; the table's D call of TRBD1 was not tested on the DNA. TRBV21-1 is a recognized pseudogene. The CDR3 extends over 14 amino acids. The CDR3 nucleotides are TGTGCCAGCAGCAACGGGACAGGCGGCTATGGCTACACCTTC. Its protein is CASSNGTGGYGYTF.

The CDR3 DNA reads TGCGCCAGCAGCCCATTCCCGACAGGACTGGATGGCTACACCTTC. The encoded protein is CASSPFPTGLDGYTF. The chain uses TRBV5-1 and TRBJ1-2; TRBD1 might be the D (6 bases). CDR3 length: 15 amino acids. The V end was cut by 4 bases, the J end by 6 bases, with 19 bases between. CDR1 is SGHRS and CDR2 is YFSETQ in the germline V gene.

This clone was recorded a few times. CDR3 loop: CASSLAPGNEQFF. Written as DNA, the CDR3 is TGTGCCAGCAGCTTAGCCCCGGGGAATGAGCAGTTCTTC. V gene TRBV7-9 combines with J gene TRBJ2-1, with D perhaps matching TRBD2 (5 bases). This CDR3 has 13 residues. V shed 0 bases and J shed 7 bases, with 7 bases lying between them. Germline V lookup: CDR1 SEHNR, CDR2 FQNEAQ (reference sequence).

The genes are TRBV5-1 and TRBJ1-5, with no clear D. The CDR3 sequence is 13 residues long. Per the germline V gene, CDR1 is SGHRS and CDR2 is YFSETQ. Trimming pared 0 bases from V and 9 bases from J, leaving 10 bases between. The CDR3 DNA reads as TGCGCCAGCAGCTTGGGTGAAGGGAGGCCCCAGCATTTT. Amino acid sequence: CASSLGEGRPQHF. Full variable domain (rest looked up from reference TRBV5-1 and TRBJ1-5): KAGVTQTPRYLIKTRGQQVTLSCSPISGHRSVSWYQQTPGQGLQFLFEYFSETQRNKGNFPGRFSGRQFSNSRSEMNVSTLELGDSALYLCASSLGEGRPQHFGDGTRLSIL.

CDR3: CASSYGQNQETQYF. The CDR3 DNA sequence: TGCGCCAGCAGCTACGGACAAAACCAAGAGACCCAGTACTTC. The rearrangement links TRBV5-1 to TRBJ2-5; D may be TRBD1 (5 bases). Germline lookup yields CDR1 SGHRS and CDR2 YFSETQ. This CDR3 has 14 residues. Trimming took off 3 bases at V and 0 bases at J, with 9 bases between the two ends.

The rearrangement joins TRBV19 to TRBJ1-5; 7 bases agree with TRBD1. Germline V gene data show CDR1 as LNHDA and CDR2 as SQIVND (reference sequence). The CDR3 spans 15 residues. After removal of 6 bases from V and 5 bases from J, the junction contained 10 bases not matched to a gene. The CDR3 coding sequence is TGTGCCAGTAGCCCAGGGAGACAGGGTCATCAGCCCCAGCATTTT. Protein product: CASSPGRQGHQPQHF. The full variable domain, with the rest looked up from reference TRBV19 and TRBJ1-5, is DGGITQSPKYLFRKEGQNVTLSCEQNLNHDAMYWYRQDPGQGLRLIYYSQIVNDFQKGDIAEGYSVSREKKESFPLTVTSAQKNPTAFYLCASSPGRQGHQPQHFGDGTRLSIL.

This rearrangement joins TRBV7-9 to TRBJ1-3; TRBD1 is a possible D gene (5 bases). In germline, CDR1 is SEHNR, CDR2 FQNEAQ (reference sequence). Trimming took 4 bases from V and 2 from J, leaving 12 bases between them. CDR3 length equals 15 residues. CDR3 nucleotide sequence: TGTGCCAGCAGCTCCCTTCGGGGGGCTGGAAACACCATATATTTT. Protein product: CASSSLRGAGNTIYF.

A single count supports this clone. The chain is built from TRBV27 and TRBJ1-1; D unclear. Trimming left V 0 bases short and J 4 bases short, with 6 bases between. CDR1 and CDR2 (germline): MNHEY, SMNVEV (reference sequence). The CDR3 contains 13 residues. CDR3 nucleotides: TGTGCCAGCAGTTTATCGGGCCTCACTGAAGCTTTCTTT. Translation gives CASSLSGLTEAFF.

The genes are TRBV30 and TRBJ1-1, with D possibly being TRBD1 (5 bases). Germline CDR1 and CDR2: GTSNPN and SVGIG (reference sequence). This CDR3 region has 11 residues. V shed 5 bases and J shed 3 bases, with 7 bases lying between them. The CDR3 region has the DNA TGTGCCTGGCAGGGATACACTGAAGCTTTCTTT. Its translation: CAWQGYTEAFF.

The rearrangement uses TRBV12-3 or TRBV12-4 and TRBJ1-2; D gene ambiguous. Between the trimmed V and J ends, which lost 3 bases and 0 bases, there was a span of 5 bases. The CDR3 sequence is 13 residues long. This CDR3 reads CASSLTPNYGYTF. Written as DNA, the CDR3 is TGTGCCAGCAGTTTGACACCTAACTATGGCTACACCTTC.

The CDR3 is CASTPSGAVGQGNYGYTF. CDR3 nucleotides: TGTGCCAGTACCCCGTCCGGCGCAGTCGGACAGGGGAACTATGGCTACACCTTC. The chain employs TRBV19 and TRBJ1-2; TRBD1 matches 9 bases. Per germline, CDR1 LNHDA and CDR2 SQIVND (reference sequence). This CDR3 contains 18 residues. V was pared by 7 bases and J by 2 bases, with 17 bases of the junction left unmatched.

The V call is TRBV10-3, the J call TRBJ2-3; D possibly corresponds to TRBD2 (6 bases). The CDR3 runs 12 residues. Trimming took 4 bases from V and 10 from J, leaving 12 bases between them. The germline CDR1 and CDR2 sequences are ENHRY and SYGVKD. This CDR3 is CAISGGLYAQYF. For the CDR3, the DNA is TGTGCCATCAGTGGGGGACTGTATGCGCAGTATTTT.

The chain uses TRBV10-3 and TRBJ2-2, with TRBD2 matching 8 bases. Germline loops: CDR1 ENHRY, CDR2 SYGVKD. The CDR3 is 17 amino acids. V lost 6 bases and J lost 0; bases outside the gene matches: 9. The CDR3 coding sequence is TGTGCCATCAGCGGCGCGGGGGGCAGAGCGAACACCGGGGAGCTGTTTTTT. It is translated as CAISGAGGRANTGELFF.

The chain links TRBV2 to TRBJ2-2; D gene uncertain. Trimming left V 6 bases short and J 5 bases short, with 10 bases between. Per the germline V gene, CDR1 is SNHLY and CDR2 is FYNNEI. The CDR3 sequence is 13 residues long. In DNA, the CDR3 is TGTGCCAGCAGCGCTACAGAGACCGGGGAGCTGTTTTTT. Encoded protein: CASSATETGELFF.

The gene calls are TRBV7-8 and TRBJ2-1; 7 positions match TRBD1. This CDR3 has 15 residues. The J segment lost 7 bases and the V segment lost 3 bases, leaving 9 bases of the junction unmatched. From germline, CDR1 is SGHVS and CDR2 FQNEAQ. The chain's CDR3 is CASSFLTGQGNEQFF. DNA of the CDR3: TGTGCCAGCAGCTTCCTGACAGGGCAGGGGAATGAGCAGTTCTTC.

The V and J genes are TRBV3-1 (or the pseudogene TRBV3-2) and TRBJ2-7; 9 bases are a match to TRBD1. Trimming took 3 bases from V and 4 from J; bases not matched to a gene: 16. This CDR3 has 18 residues. The germline CDR1 and CDR2 sequences are LGHDT and YNNKEL (reference sequence). The CDR3 DNA is TGTGCCAGCAGCCATTCCATCCGGGACAGGGTTACGAGTTACGAGCAGTACTTC. Translated, it gives CASSHSIRDRVTSYEQYF.

This rearrangement joins TRBV7-9 to TRBJ2-1; 9 positions agree with TRBD1. The CDR3 spans 15 residues. The ends lost 5 bases at V and 3 bases at J; junction bases unmatched: 5. Per the germline V gene, CDR1 is SEHNR and CDR2 is FQNEAQ (reference sequence). The CDR3 protein is CASSPRQGGYNEQFF. The CDR3, as DNA: TGTGCCAGCAGCCCCCGACAGGGGGGCTACAATGAGCAGTTCTTC. Filled out from reference TRBV7-9 and TRBJ2-1, the complete variable domain reads DTGVSQNPRHKITKRGQNVTFRCDPISEHNRLYWYRQTLGQGPEFLTYFQNEAQLEKSRLLSDRFSAERPKGSFSTLEIQRTEQGDSAMYLCASSPRQGGYNEQFFGPGTRLTVL.

The genes are TRBV12-3 or TRBV12-4 and TRBJ2-3; unclear D gene. The CDR3 consists of 11 residues. V was pared by 3 bases and J by 5 bases, with 3 bases between. This CDR3 is CASSFLDTQYF. CDR3 in DNA: TGTGCCAGCAGTTTCTTAGATACGCAGTATTTT.

The chain links TRBV5-1 to TRBJ2-2, with 9 bases lining up with TRBD1. From germline, CDR1 is SGHRS and CDR2 YFSETQ. CDR3 length: 15 residues. V was pared by 1 base and J by 6 bases, with 4 bases of the junction left unmatched. The CDR3 DNA sequence: TGCGCCAGCAGCTTGTTCGGGACAGGGCCCGGGGAGCTGTTTTTT. It translates to CASSLFGTGPGELFF.

This chain connects TRBV15 to TRBJ1-6, with no clear D. In germline, CDR1 is LNHNV, CDR2 YYDKDF (reference sequence). This CDR3 contains 14 residues. Deletions cut 0 bases from V and 6 bases from J, with 6 bases between. CDR3 in amino acids: CATSREPGNSPLHF. Here the CDR3 DNA reads TGTGCCACCAGCAGAGAACCGGGTAATTCACCCCTCCACTTT.

V is TRBV10-2 and J is TRBJ1-1, with 9 positions matching TRBD1. Germline CDR1 WSHSY, CDR2 SAAADI. The ends lost 2 bases at V and 0 bases at J; junction bases unmatched: 1. The CDR3 sequence is 15 residues long. The chain's CDR3 is CASSERTGVNTEAFF. The CDR3, as DNA: TGCGCCAGCAGTGAGAGGACAGGGGTGAACACTGAAGCTTTCTTT.

On this clone itself: Germline and junction disagree at one end, which may indicate a read error. This rearrangement joins TRBV7-2 to TRBJ1-1; 7 bases map to TRBD1. The CDR3 runs to 13 residues. Germline V gene sequence: CDR1 SGHTA, CDR2 FQGNSA. The CDR3 sequence: CASSLVPGQILLF. CDR3 DNA: TGTGCCAGCAGCTTAGTCCCGGGACAGATATTACTTTTT.

This clone has just one count. This chain links TRBV3-1 (or the pseudogene TRBV3-2) with TRBJ2-2, with a possible D match to TRBD1 (6 bases). This CDR3 spans 16 amino acids. Germline V gene lookup returns CDR1 LGHDT and CDR2 YNNKEL (reference sequence). V shed 1 base and J shed 1 base, with 10 bases lying between them. The CDR3 DNA reads TGTGCCAGCAGCCAAGGGGGGCTAAGGAACACCGGGGAGCTGTTTTTT. Translation gives CASSQGGLRNTGELFF.

This rearrangement joins TRBV10-1 to TRBJ2-1; D may be TRBD2 (5 bases). The V end was cut by 3 bases, the J end by 7 bases, with 13 bases between. The V gene's germline CDR1 is WNHNN and CDR2 SYGVQD (reference sequence). CDR3 length: 14 amino acids. The CDR3 spells CASSDSADGNEQFF. In DNA form, the CDR3 reads TGCGCCAGCAGTGATAGCGCCGATGGGAATGAGCAGTTCTTC.